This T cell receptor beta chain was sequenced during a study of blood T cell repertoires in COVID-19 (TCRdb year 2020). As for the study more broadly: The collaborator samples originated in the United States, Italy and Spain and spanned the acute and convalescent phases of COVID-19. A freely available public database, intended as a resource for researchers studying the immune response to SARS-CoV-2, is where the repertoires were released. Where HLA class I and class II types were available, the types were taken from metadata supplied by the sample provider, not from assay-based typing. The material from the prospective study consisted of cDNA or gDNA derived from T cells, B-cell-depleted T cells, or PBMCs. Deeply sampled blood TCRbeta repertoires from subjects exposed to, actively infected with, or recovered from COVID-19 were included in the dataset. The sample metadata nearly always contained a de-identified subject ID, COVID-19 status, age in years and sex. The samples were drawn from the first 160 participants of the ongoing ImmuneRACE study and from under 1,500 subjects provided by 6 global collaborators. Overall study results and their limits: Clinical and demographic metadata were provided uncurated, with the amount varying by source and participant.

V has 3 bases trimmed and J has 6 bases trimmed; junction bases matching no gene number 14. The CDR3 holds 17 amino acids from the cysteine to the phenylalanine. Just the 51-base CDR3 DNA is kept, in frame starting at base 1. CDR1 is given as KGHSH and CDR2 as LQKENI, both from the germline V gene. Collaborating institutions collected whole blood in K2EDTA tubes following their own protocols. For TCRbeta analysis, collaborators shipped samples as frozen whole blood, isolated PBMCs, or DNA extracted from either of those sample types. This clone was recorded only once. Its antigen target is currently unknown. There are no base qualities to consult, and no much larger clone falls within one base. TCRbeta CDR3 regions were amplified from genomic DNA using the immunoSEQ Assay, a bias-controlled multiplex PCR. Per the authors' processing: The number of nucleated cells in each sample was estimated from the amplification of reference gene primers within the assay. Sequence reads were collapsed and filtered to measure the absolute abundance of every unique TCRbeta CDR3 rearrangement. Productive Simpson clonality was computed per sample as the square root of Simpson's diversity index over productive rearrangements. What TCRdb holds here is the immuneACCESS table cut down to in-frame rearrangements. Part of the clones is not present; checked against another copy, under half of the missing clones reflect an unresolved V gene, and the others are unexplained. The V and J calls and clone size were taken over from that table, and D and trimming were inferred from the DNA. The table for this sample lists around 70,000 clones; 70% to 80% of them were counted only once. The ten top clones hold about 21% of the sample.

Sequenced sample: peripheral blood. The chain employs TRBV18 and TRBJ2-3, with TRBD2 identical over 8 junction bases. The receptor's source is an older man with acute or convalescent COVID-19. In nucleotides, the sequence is TGTGCCAGCTCACCCCAGGGTCCGGGACTAGTAACCGATACGCAGTATTTT. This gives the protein CASSPQGPGLVTDTQYF. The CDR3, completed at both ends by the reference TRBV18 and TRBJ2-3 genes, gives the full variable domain NAGVMQNPRHLVRRRGQEARLRCSPMKGHSHVYWYRQLPEEGLKFMVYLQKENIIDESGMPKERFSAEFPKEGPSILRIQQVVRGDSAAYFCASSPQGPGLVTDTQYFGPGTRLTVL.